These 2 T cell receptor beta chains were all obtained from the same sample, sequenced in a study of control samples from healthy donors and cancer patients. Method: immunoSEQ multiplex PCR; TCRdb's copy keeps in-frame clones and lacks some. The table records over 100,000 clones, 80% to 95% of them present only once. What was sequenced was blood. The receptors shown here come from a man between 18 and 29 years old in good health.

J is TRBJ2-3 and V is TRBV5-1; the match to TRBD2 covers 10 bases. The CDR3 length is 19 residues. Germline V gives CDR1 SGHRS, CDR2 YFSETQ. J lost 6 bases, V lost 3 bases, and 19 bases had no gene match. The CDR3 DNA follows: TGCGCCAGCAGCTCCCACCCACTAGCGGGGACTAGCTCCGGGGATACGCAGTATTTT. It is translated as CASSSHPLAGTSSGDTQYF.

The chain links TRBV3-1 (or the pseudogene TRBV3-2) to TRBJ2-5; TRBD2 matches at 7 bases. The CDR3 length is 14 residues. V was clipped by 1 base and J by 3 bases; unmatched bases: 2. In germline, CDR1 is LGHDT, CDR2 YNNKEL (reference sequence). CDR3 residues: CASSQGLAEETQYF. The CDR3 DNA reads TGTGCCAGCAGCCAAGGACTAGCCGAAGAGACCCAGTACTTC.